Listed here are 3 T cell receptor beta chains from one sample, sequenced in a study of cytomegalovirus exposure and HLA in healthy donors. It was with 60 Vbeta and 13 Jbeta primers that the PCR ran. Only in-frame clones appear in the TCRdb table, and some are missing; sequencing was by immunoSEQ multiplex PCR. The repertoire has approximately 210,000 clones, about 87% of them found once; the top ten carry about 1.2%. Sequenced: PBMCs. Every receptor here comes from a man younger than 45 in good health and CMV-seronegative.

This clone was observed once. Here the CDR3 reads CASSQVSAGPYEQYF. Written as DNA, the CDR3 is TGTGCCAGCAGCCAAGTTTCCGCAGGCCCCTACGAGCAGTACTTC. The rearrangement joins TRBV4-2 to TRBJ2-7, with D unclear. The germline V gene encodes CDR1 LGHNA and CDR2 YNFKEQ. With 1 base removed from V and 2 bases from J, the gap between germline ends came to 12 bases. The CDR3 loop spans 15 amino acids.

The chain uses TRBV4-2 and TRBJ2-7; no clear D gene. The CDR3 has 15 amino acids. Trimming cost V 0 bases and J 2 bases, with 11 bases left between them. Per the germline V gene, CDR1 is LGHNA and CDR2 is YNFKEQ. CDR3 amino acids: CASSQEPRRPYEQYF. The CDR3 region has the DNA TGTGCCAGCAGCCAAGAACCTAGGCGGCCCTACGAGCAGTACTTC.

This chain connects TRBV12-5 to TRBJ2-1; a possible D gene is TRBD1 (6 bases). Germline CDR1 LGHNT, CDR2 FRNRAP. This CDR3 region has 14 residues. V was shortened by 3 bases and J by 6 bases, with 12 bases between the two germline ends. The CDR3 DNA reads TGTGCTAGTGGTTTAAGTTCAGGGGTCAATGAGCAGTTCTTC. As protein: CASGLSSGVNEQFF.